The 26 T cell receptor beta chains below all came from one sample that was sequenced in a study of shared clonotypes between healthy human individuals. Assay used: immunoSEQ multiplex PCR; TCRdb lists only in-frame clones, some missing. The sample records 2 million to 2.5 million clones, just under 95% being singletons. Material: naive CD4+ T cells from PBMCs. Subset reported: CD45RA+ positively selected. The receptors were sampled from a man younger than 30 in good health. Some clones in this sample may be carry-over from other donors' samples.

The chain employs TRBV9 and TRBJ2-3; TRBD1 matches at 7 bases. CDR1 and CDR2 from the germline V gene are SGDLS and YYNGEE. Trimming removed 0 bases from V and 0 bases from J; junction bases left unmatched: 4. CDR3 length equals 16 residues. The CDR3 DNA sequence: TGTGCCAGCAGCGTAGGAATAGGGGGCAGCACAGATACGCAGTATTTT. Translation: CASSVGIGGSTDTQYF.

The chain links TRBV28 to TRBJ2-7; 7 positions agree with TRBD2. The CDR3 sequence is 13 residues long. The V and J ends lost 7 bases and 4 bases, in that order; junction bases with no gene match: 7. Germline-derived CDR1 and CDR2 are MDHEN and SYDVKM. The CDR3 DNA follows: TGTGCCAGCATACAAGCGGGGAGGTACGAGCAGTACTTC. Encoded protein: CASIQAGRYEQYF.

In DNA, the CDR3 is TGCGCCAGCAGACCGCTAGCGGCAGCCGGGGTAGATACGCAGTATTTT. It codes for CASRPLAAAGVDTQYF. The rearrangement links TRBV5-1 to TRBJ2-3; the match to TRBD2 covers 7 bases. Per germline, CDR1 SGHRS and CDR2 YFSETQ. The CDR3 consists of 16 residues. V was clipped by 5 bases and J by 5 bases; unmatched bases: 14.

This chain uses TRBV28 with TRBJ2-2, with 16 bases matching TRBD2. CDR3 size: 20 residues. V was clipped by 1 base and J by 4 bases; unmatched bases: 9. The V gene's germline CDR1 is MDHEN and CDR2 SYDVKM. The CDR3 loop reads CASSLLAGTSGRAVTGELFF. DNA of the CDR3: TGTGCCAGCAGTTTATTAGCGGGGACTAGCGGGAGGGCCGTCACCGGGGAGCTGTTTTTT.

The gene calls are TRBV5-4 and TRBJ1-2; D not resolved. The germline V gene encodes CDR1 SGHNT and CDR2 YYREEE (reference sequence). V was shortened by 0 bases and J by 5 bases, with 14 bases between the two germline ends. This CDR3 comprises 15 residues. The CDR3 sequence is CASSLGTVRTYGYTF. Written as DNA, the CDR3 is TGTGCCAGCAGCTTGGGGACCGTGAGGACGTATGGCTACACCTTC.

DNA of the CDR3: TGTGCCAGCAGCTCCGGACGGGGTAACTACGAGCAGTACTTC. Translation gives CASSSGRGNYEQYF. This chain uses TRBV7-2 with TRBJ2-7; weak D call: TRBD2 (5 bases). The V gene lost 4 bases and the J gene lost 3 bases, with 13 bases spanning the gap. The CDR3 is 14 residues long. CDR1 and CDR2 from the germline V gene are SGHTA and FQGNSA.

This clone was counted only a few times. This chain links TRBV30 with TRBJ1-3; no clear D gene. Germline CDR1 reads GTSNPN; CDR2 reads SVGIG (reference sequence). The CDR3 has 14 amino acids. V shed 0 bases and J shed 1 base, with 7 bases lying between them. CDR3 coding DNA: TGTGCCTGGAGTGTACTCCGTTCTGGAAACACCATATATTTT. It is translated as CAWSVLRSGNTIYF.

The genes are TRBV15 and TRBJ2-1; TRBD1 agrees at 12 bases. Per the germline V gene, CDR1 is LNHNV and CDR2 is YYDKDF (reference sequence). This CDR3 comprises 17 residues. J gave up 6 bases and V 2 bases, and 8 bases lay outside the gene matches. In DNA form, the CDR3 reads TGTGCCACCAGCAGACTAAGGGGACAGGGGGCCCGCAATGAGCAGTTCTTC. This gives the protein CATSRLRGQGARNEQFF.

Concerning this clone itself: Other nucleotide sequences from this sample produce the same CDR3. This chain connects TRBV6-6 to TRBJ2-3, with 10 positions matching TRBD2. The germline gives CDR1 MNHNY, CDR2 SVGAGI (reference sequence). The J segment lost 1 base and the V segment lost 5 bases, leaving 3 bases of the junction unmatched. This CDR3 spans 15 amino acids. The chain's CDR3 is CASSRLAGGTDTQYF. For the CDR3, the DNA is TGTGCCAGCAGTAGGCTAGCGGGAGGCACAGATACGCAGTATTTT.

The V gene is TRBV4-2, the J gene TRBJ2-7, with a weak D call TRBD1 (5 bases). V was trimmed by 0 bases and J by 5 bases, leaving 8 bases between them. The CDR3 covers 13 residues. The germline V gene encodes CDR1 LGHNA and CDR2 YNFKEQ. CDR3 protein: CASSQDGANEQYF. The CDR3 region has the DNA TGTGCCAGCAGCCAAGATGGGGCGAACGAGCAGTACTTC.

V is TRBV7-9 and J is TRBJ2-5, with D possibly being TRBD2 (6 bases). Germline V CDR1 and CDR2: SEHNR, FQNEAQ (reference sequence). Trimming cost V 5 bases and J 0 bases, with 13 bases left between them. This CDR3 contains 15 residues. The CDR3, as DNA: TGTGCCAGCAGCCCCCCCTGGGGGGACCAAGAGACCCAGTACTTC. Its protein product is CASSPPWGDQETQYF.

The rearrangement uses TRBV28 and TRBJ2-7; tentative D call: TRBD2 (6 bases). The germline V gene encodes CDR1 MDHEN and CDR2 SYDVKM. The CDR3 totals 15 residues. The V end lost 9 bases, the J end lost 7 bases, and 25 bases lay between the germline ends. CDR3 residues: CASLRRDGTMGEQYF. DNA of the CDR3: TGTGCCAGTTTGAGGCGGGATGGAACGATGGGGGAGCAGTACTTC.

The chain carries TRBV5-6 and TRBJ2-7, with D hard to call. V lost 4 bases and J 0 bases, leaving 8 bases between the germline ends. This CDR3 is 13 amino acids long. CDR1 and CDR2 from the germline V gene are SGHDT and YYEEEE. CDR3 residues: CASSPRSSYEQYF. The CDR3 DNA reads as TGTGCCAGCAGCCCCAGAAGCTCCTACGAGCAGTACTTC.

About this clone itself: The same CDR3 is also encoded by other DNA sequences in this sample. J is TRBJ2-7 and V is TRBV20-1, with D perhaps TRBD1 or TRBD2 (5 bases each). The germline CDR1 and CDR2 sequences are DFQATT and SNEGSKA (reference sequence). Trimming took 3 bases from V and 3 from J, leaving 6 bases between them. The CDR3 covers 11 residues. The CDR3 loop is CSASGGYEQYF. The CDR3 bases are TGCAGTGCTAGTGGGGGCTACGAGCAGTACTTC.

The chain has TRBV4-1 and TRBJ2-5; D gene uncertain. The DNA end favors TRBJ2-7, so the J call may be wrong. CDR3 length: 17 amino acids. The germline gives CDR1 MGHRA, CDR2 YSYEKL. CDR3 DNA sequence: TGCGCCAGCAGCCAGCCGACGGGCTCCAGGAGCTCCTACGAGCAGTACTTC. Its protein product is CASSQPTGSRSSYEQYF.

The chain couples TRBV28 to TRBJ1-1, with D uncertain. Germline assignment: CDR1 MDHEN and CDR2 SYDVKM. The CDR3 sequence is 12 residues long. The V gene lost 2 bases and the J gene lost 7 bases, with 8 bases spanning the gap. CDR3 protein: CASSLPGFEAFF. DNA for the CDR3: TGTGCCAGCAGTTTACCGGGTTTTGAAGCTTTCTTT.

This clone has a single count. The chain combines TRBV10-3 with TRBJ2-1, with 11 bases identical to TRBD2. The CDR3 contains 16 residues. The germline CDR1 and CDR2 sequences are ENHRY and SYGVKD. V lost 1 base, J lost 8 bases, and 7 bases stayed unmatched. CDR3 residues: CAISELLAGAGDEQFF. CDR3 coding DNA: TGTGCCATCAGTGAGTTACTAGCGGGAGCGGGCGATGAGCAGTTCTTC.

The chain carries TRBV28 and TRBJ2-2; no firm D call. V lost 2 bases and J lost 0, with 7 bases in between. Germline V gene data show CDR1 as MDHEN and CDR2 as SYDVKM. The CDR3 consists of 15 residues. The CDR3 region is CASSLPSANTGELFF. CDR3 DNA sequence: TGTGCCAGCAGTTTACCCAGCGCGAACACCGGGGAGCTGTTTTTT.

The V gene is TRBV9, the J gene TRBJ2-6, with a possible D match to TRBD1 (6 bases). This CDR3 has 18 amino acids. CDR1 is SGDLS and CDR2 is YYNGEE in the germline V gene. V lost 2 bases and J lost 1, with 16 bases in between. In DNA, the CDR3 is TGTGCCAGCAGCGTCACAGGGTACTCCTGGTCTGGGGCCAACGTCCTGACTTTC. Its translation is CASSVTGYSWSGANVLTF.

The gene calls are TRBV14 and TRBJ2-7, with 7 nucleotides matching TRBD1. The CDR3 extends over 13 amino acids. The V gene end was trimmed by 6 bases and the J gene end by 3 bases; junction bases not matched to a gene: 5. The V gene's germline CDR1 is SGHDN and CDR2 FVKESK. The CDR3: CASSLGQLYEQYF. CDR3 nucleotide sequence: TGTGCCAGCAGTCTGGGACAGCTCTACGAGCAGTACTTC.

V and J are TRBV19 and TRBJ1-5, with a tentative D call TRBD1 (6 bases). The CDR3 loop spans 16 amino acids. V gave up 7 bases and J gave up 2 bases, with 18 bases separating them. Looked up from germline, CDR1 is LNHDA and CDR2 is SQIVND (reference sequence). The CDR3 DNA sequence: TGTGCCAGTACTACCTGGGGGGGCCCGGGCAATCAGCCCCAGCATTTT. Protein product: CASTTWGGPGNQPQHF.

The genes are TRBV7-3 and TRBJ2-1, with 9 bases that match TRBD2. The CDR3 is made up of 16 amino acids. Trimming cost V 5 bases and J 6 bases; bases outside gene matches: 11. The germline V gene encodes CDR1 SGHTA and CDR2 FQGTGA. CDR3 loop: CASSLPGRAGGNEQFF. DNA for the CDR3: TGTGCCAGCAGCCTTCCGGGGCGAGCGGGAGGCAATGAGCAGTTCTTC.

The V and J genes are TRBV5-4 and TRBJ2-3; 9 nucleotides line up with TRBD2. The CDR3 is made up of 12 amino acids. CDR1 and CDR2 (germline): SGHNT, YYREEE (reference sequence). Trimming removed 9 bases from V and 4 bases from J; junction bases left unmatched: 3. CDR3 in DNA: TGTGCCATGGGACTAGCTGCAGATACGCAGTATTTT. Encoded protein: CAMGLAADTQYF.

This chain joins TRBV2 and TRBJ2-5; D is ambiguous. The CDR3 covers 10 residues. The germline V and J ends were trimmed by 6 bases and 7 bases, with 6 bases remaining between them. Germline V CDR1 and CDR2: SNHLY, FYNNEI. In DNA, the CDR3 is TGTGCCAGCAGATCGGGGACCCAGTACTTC. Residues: CASRSGTQYF.

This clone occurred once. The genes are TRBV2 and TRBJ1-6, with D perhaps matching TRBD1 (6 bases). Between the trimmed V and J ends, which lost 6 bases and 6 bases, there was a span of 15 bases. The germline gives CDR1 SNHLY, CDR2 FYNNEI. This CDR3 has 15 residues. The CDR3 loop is CASRPTGNFNSPLHF. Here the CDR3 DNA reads TGTGCCAGCAGGCCCACAGGGAACTTTAATTCACCCCTCCACTTT.

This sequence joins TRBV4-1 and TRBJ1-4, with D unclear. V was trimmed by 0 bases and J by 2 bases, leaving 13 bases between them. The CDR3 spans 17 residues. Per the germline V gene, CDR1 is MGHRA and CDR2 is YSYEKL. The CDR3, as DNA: TGCGCCAGCAGCCAAGAGCGGGCCACGGGGACTAATGAAAAACTGTTTTTT. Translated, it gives CASSQERATGTNEKLFF.